This T cell receptor beta chain was sequenced in a study of beta chain features in type 1 diabetes. CDR1 is SGDLS and CDR2 is YYNGEE in the germline V gene. The CDR3 runs to 14 residues. The V and J ends lost 0 bases and 5 bases respectively, with 10 bases between them. For this clone: Its antigen is still unknown.

Investigators reverse transcribed all isolated RNA, so they sequenced expressed TCRB transcripts. TCRdb keeps only in-frame clones here, not all; method: immunoSEQ multiplex PCR. The table shows 400,000 to 500,000 clones, with about 15% occurring only once. Overall study results and limits: Shorter templates might be favored by PCR, and equally so in patients and in controls. Shortening that was moderate but significant affected the TCRB CDR3s of Type 1 diabetes patients in all four CD4+ subsets.

The rearrangement links TRBV9 to TRBJ2-3; the D is unclear. The material sequenced was naive CD4+ T cells from blood. The clonotype comes from a man aged 25 to 45 in good health. The CDR3 DNA follows: TGTGCCAGCAGCGTAGATATCACCGGAGATACGCAGTATTTT. This encodes CASSVDITGDTQYF.